The sequence of this TCR beta chain was determined in a study of T cells in narcolepsy. V was trimmed by 10 bases and J by 0 bases, leaving 9 bases between them. Germline lookup yields CDR1 MDHEN and CDR2 SYDVKM. The CDR3 length is 12 residues. Measured with immunoSEQ multiplex PCR; TCRdb has only the in-frame clones, and not every one. The sample shows about 33,000 clones, around 80% of them seen only once. This clonotype originated in a human donor with narcolepsy. Sequences were obtained from CD45RA- memory CD4+ T cells from PBMCs. The gene calls are TRBV28 and TRBJ2-5; D unresolved. The DNA for the CDR3 is TGTGCCACCTTGACTGACCAAGAGACCCAGTACTTC. Encoded protein: CATLTDQETQYF.